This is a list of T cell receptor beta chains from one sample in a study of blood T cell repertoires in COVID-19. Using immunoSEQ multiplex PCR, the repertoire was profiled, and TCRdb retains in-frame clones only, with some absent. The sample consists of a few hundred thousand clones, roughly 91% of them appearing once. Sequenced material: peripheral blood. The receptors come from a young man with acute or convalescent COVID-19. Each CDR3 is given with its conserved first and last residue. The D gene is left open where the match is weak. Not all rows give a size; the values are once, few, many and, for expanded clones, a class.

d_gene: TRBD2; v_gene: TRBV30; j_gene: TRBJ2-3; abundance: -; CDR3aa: CAWRPLLAGADTQYF; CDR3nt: TGTGCCTGGAGACCTCTACTAGCGGGAGCAGATACGCAGTATTTT
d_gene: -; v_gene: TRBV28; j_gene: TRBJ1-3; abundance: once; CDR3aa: CASSYGADSTHRKGTIYF; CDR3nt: TGTGCCAGCAGCTACGGTGCGGACAGTACCCACCGGAAGGGCACCATATATTTT
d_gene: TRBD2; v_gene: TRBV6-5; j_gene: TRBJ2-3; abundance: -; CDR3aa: CASGGTSGDTQYF; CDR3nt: TGTGCCAGCGGCGGGACTAGCGGGGATACGCAGTATTTT
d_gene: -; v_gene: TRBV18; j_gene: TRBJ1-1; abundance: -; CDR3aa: CASSLQDTEAFF; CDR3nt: TGTGCCAGCTCATTGCAGGACACTGAAGCTTTCTTT
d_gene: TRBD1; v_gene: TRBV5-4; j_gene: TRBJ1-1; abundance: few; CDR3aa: CASSPTGDTEAFF; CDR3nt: TGTGCCAGCAGTCCCACAGGGGACACTGAAGCTTTCTTT
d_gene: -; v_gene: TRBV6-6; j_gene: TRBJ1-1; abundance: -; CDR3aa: CASMLNTEAFF; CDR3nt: TGTGCCAGCATGTTAAACACTGAAGCTTTCTTT
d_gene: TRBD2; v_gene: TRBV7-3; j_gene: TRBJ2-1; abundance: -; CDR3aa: CASSPLAGGYEQFF; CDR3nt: TGTGCCAGCAGCCCTCTAGCGGGGGGCTATGAGCAGTTCTTC
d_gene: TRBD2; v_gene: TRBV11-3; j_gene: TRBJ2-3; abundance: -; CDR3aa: CASSLGLAGSTDTQYF; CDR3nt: TGTGCCAGCAGCTTAGGCCTAGCGGGTAGCACAGATACGCAGTATTTT
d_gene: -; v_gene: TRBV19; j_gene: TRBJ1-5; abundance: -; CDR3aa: CASSIKLQNQPQHF; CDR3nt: TGTGCCAGTAGTATTAAGTTACAGAATCAGCCCCAGCATTTT
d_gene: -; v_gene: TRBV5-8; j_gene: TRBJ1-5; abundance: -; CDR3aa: CASSLPPVASRNQPQHF; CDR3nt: TGTGCCAGCAGCTTGCCCCCAGTGGCTTCTCGCAATCAGCCCCAGCATTTT
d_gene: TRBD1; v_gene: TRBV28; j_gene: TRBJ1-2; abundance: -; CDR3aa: CASRRQGGIYGYTF; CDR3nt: TGTGCCAGCAGAAGACAGGGGGGGATCTATGGCTACACCTTC
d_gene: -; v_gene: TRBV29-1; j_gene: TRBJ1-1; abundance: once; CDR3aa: CSPRGVKNTEAFF; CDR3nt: TGCAGCCCCCGGGGGGTTAAGAACACTGAAGCTTTCTTT